The 19 T cell receptor beta chains below all came from one sample that was sequenced in a study of cytomegalovirus exposure and HLA in healthy donors. Vbeta (60) and Jbeta (13) primers were used in the PCR. Method: immunoSEQ multiplex PCR; TCRdb's copy keeps in-frame clones and lacks some. This sample carries 150,000 to 200,000 clones, around 80% of them seen once, and the ten largest clones take 1.5% to 2%. Sequenced input: PBMCs. The receptors here all came from a young woman in good health and CMV-seronegative.

CDR3 amino acids: CASSYGGTEAFF. The CDR3 DNA sequence: TGTGCCAGCAGTTACGGAGGAACTGAAGCTTTCTTT. The chain employs TRBV6-5 and TRBJ1-1; D is undetermined. Germline CDR1 is MNHEY and CDR2 is SVGAGI. This CDR3 is 12 amino acids long. With 2 bases removed from V and 5 bases from J, the gap between germline ends came to 6 bases.

The rearrangement uses TRBV29-1 and TRBJ2-1; 11 nucleotides agree with TRBD2. This CDR3 is 14 amino acids long. CDR1 and CDR2 from the germline V gene are SQVTM and ANQGSEA. V lost 7 bases and J lost 7; bases outside the gene matches: 9. CDR3 protein: CSAPLAGGRNEQFF. CDR3 coding DNA: TGCAGCGCTCCATTAGCGGGGGGGAGGAATGAGCAGTTCTTC.

In DNA form, the CDR3 reads TGCGCCAGCAGGGTTAGGGTGGGAGCAGATACGCAGTATTTT. As protein: CASRVRVGADTQYF. This chain joins TRBV5-1 and TRBJ2-3; maybe TRBD2 (5 bases). The CDR3 spans 14 residues. V was trimmed by 5 bases and J by 4 bases, leaving 14 bases between them. In germline, CDR1 is SGHRS, CDR2 YFSETQ.

The chain couples TRBV5-6 to TRBJ1-1, with D possibly TRBD1 on 6 matching bases. The CDR3 loop spans 14 amino acids. Per germline, CDR1 SGHDT and CDR2 YYEEEE. The V and J ends lost 2 bases and 6 bases respectively, with 14 bases between them. CDR3 sequence reads: CASSLGGGAAEAFF. The CDR3 nucleotides read TGTGCCAGCAGCTTAGGGGGGGGCGCGGCTGAAGCTTTCTTT.

This chain joins TRBV4-2 and TRBJ2-5; tentative D call: TRBD2 (6 bases). V lost 1 base and J lost 1, with 19 bases in between. The germline CDR1 and CDR2 sequences are LGHNA and YNFKEQ. This CDR3 contains 18 residues. The CDR3 DNA reads as TGTGCCAGCAGCCAAGGCCACGACTCGCGGGGAGCCCAAGAGACCCAGTACTTC. Its translation is CASSQGHDSRGAQETQYF.

The rearrangement uses TRBV9 and TRBJ2-2; TRBD1 might be the D (6 bases). The CDR3 has 16 residues. Trimming left V 3 bases short and J 7 bases short, with 19 bases between. Per the germline V gene, CDR1 is SGDLS and CDR2 is YYNGEE. DNA of the CDR3: TGTGCCAGCAGCGCCCGGGACACTGAACGTGGCGGGGAGCTGTTTTTT. Amino acids: CASSARDTERGGELFF.

This clone showed up just once. The V gene is TRBV19, the J gene TRBJ2-7; possibly TRBD1 for D (6 bases). CDR1 LNHDA and CDR2 SQIVND come from the germline V gene (reference sequence). V was pared by 6 bases and J by 6 bases, with 24 bases between. There are 16 residues in the CDR3. The CDR3 loop is CASSARPGTQGGEQYF. The CDR3, as DNA: TGTGCCAGTAGCGCCCGCCCCGGGACACAAGGAGGCGAGCAGTACTTC.

The V gene is TRBV30, the J gene TRBJ2-4; D possibly corresponds to TRBD2 (5 bases). Germline-derived CDR1 and CDR2 are GTSNPN and SVGIG (reference sequence). The CDR3 spans 11 residues. V lost 1 base and J lost 10, with 8 bases in between. The CDR3 reads CAWSGSEIQYF. The CDR3 nucleotides read TGTGCCTGGAGTGGTAGCGAGATTCAGTACTTC. Using reference TRBV30 and TRBJ2-4 for the parts outside the CDR3, the full variable domain is SQTIHQWPATLVQPVGSPLSLECTVEGTSNPNLYWYRQAAGRGLQLLFYSVGIGQISSEVPQNLSASRPQDRQFILSSKKLLLSDSGFYLCAWSGSEIQYFGAGTRLSVL.

V and J are TRBV7-2 and TRBJ1-2; D not certain. Per the germline V gene, CDR1 is SGHTA and CDR2 is FQGNSA. This CDR3 is 14 amino acids long. Trimming removed 5 bases from V and 0 bases from J, with 10 bases in between. The CDR3: CASSAETANYGYTF. Here the CDR3 DNA reads TGTGCCAGCAGCGCCGAAACAGCTAACTATGGCTACACCTTC.

The chain has TRBV6-1 and TRBJ1-2, with D possibly being TRBD1 (6 bases). The CDR3 has 17 residues. V dropped 2 bases and J dropped 6 bases, with 22 bases sitting between them. Germline values: CDR1 MNHNS, CDR2 SASEGT. This chain's CDR3 is CASSENDKRGMLDGYTF. In nucleotides, the CDR3 is TGTGCCAGCAGTGAAAATGACAAGAGGGGGATGTTGGATGGCTACACCTTC.

This clone was found once. Other DNA sequences in this sample translate to the same CDR3. This chain joins TRBV18 and TRBJ2-5; D may be TRBD2 (7 bases). CDR3 size: 14 residues. The V gene's germline CDR1 is KGHSH and CDR2 LQKENI. The V gene lost 6 bases and the J gene lost 5 bases, with 16 bases spanning the gap. CDR3 coding DNA: TGTGCCAGCTCCAGGCGGGGGCCAGGGGAGACCCAGTACTTC. This encodes CASSRRGPGETQYF.

This chain connects TRBV30 to TRBJ2-7, with 9 bases lining up with TRBD1. The germline V gene encodes CDR1 GTSNPN and CDR2 SVGIG (reference sequence). V shed 5 bases, J shed 3 bases, and the junction held 2 bases outside the gene matches. CDR3 length equals 12 residues. The CDR3 is CAWLGQGYEQYF. The CDR3 bases are TGTGCCTGGTTGGGACAGGGCTACGAGCAGTACTTC. Variable domain in full (rest from reference TRBV30 and TRBJ2-7): SQTIHQWPATLVQPVGSPLSLECTVEGTSNPNLYWYRQAAGRGLQLLFYSVGIGQISSEVPQNLSASRPQDRQFILSSKKLLLSDSGFYLCAWLGQGYEQYFGPGTRLTVT.

The chain has TRBV4-3 and TRBJ2-2, with D possibly TRBD1 on 5 matching bases. Germline V lookup: CDR1 LGHNA, CDR2 YSLEER. V lost 1 base, J lost 3 bases, and 9 bases lay in between. The CDR3 has 15 residues. CDR3 coding DNA: TGCGCCAGCAGCCAAGGAGACAGTTACACCGGGGAGCTGTTTTTT. Translation gives CASSQGDSYTGELFF.

The V and J genes are TRBV25-1 and TRBJ2-5; D might be TRBD1 (6 bases). V was cut by 4 bases and J by 5 bases, with 23 bases left in between. This CDR3 comprises 17 residues. The germline V gene has CDR1 MGHDK and CDR2 SYGVNS. CDR3 sequence reads: CASSGYGQPLSSETQYF. The CDR3 region has the DNA TGTGCCAGCAGTGGCTATGGACAGCCCTTGAGTTCGGAGACCCAGTACTTC.

The chain recombines TRBV5-5 with TRBJ1-5; D may be TRBD1 (5 bases). V lost 2 bases and J 13 bases, leaving 16 bases between the germline ends. Germline values: CDR1 SGHKS, CDR2 YYEKEE (reference sequence). The CDR3 covers 13 residues. The CDR3 sequence is CASSLYGTESQHF. CDR3 sequence (DNA): TGTGCCAGCAGCTTATACGGGACTGAGTCTCAGCATTTT.

The J gene is TRBJ1-1, the V gene TRBV30; 8 bases are a match to TRBD1. Unmatched junction bases numbered 10, after V lost 8 bases and J lost 2 bases. The germline CDR1 and CDR2 sequences are GTSNPN and SVGIG (reference sequence). This CDR3 is built from 14 residues. The CDR3 sequence: CAGHYDRGNTEAFF. As DNA, the CDR3 is TGTGCCGGCCACTATGACAGGGGCAACACTGAAGCTTTCTTT.

The chain is built from TRBV30 and TRBJ2-3; D is uncertain. Per the germline V gene, CDR1 is GTSNPN and CDR2 is SVGIG (reference sequence). The CDR3 is 14 amino acids. V shed 1 base and J shed 9 bases, with 17 bases lying between them. Here the CDR3 reads CAWSDITWSETQYF. The CDR3 bases are TGTGCCTGGAGTGATATTACTTGGAGCGAAACGCAGTATTTT.

This chain connects TRBV6-5 to TRBJ2-3, with D possibly being TRBD2 (7 bases). Deletions cut 2 bases from V and 2 bases from J, with 11 bases between. Germline CDR1 and CDR2: MNHEY and SVGAGI. The CDR3 covers 15 residues. This chain's CDR3 is CASSYTGGPTDTQYF. The CDR3 nucleotides are TGTGCCAGCAGTTACACGGGGGGCCCCACAGATACGCAGTATTTT.

The J gene is TRBJ2-5, the V gene TRBV12-5, with 7 positions matching TRBD1. The junction had 12 bases not matched to a gene; V was cut back by 0 bases and J by 2 bases. Germline CDR1 and CDR2: LGHNT and FRNRAP. This CDR3 has 18 amino acids. Written as DNA, the CDR3 is TGTGCTAGTGGTTTGGTACCGAGGGGGCTGTCCATTCAAGAGACCCAGTACTTC. Its translation: CASGLVPRGLSIQETQYF.